This T cell receptor (beta chain) was captured in a study of cytomegalovirus exposure and HLA in healthy donors (dated by TCRdb to 2015 to 2018). As for the study more broadly: In an earlier analysis of roughly 500 of the donors, approximately 300 Gb of sequence data and some 100 million unique TCR beta sequences from some 170 million T cells were reported. The number of donors typed differed by locus, with roughly 620-630 for A, B, C, DRB1 and DQB1, more than 500 for DQA1, about 610 for DPA1, and around 460 for DPB1. To decide whether each TCR beta V gene segment behaved as functional or pseudogenic, an earlier analysis of fewer than 750 of the donors relied on high-throughput TCR beta sequencing. The genetic ancestry cluster associated with self-reported Caucasian donors included about 81% of the roughly 410 genotyped donors. To study patterns of TCR occurrence, a later analysis re-analyzed previously published TCR beta repertoires from several hundred donors and added high-resolution HLA genotyping. Besides the first cohort of approximately 670 subjects, a separate validation cohort made up of 90 to 150 different subjects was used. HLA typing covered class I and class II loci at four-digit resolution. In the later analysis, no new phenotypic data were used to find candidate immune exposures; instead, reliance was placed on TCR beta sequences and their occurrence across donors. Alongside the repertoire data, information on donor age, sex, ethnicity and CMV serostatus was compiled. The study used immunosequencing to profile the T cell repertoires of around 600 subjects and linked those repertoires to cytomegalovirus serostatus. An early release covering some 640 HLA-typed donors comprised 300 to 350 gigabases of sequencing data and tens of millions of unique TCR sequences. Among some 410 genotyped donors of the cohort, an average of 235,054 unique TCR beta nucleotide sequences were sequenced per donor, about a sixth of them non-productive. A later genetic analysis took genome-wide SNP genotypes for 398 of the 666 donors and used that subset as a discovery cohort. The aim of the study was to test whether cataloging public T cell receptors could identify signatures of past pathogen exposure. Every repertoire in the discovery cohort had been generated on one and the same sequencing platform. A handful of DR-DQ haplotypes were handled as single units for association and clustering because linkage in the cohort was strong. The study combined high-throughput TCR immunosequencing, statistical association of individual TCRs with disease status, and machine learning to predict cytomegalovirus infection status.

The cohort consisted of 650 to 700 healthy bone marrow donors. At the time of sampling, every cohort member was nominally healthy, though immune exposures that went unrecorded were likely present. The donor was CMV seropositive and belonged to the group of 250 to 300 seropositive cohort members. A peripheral blood sample was provided by each donor, and peripheral blood mononuclear cells were used for TCR beta sequencing. Genomic DNA extraction from the blood cell samples was performed with the Qiagen DNeasy Blood Extraction Kit. Note on this clone: Its antigen specificity is not known. Nothing much larger sits one base from this clone, and base qualities are not available.

Summary of the overall study and its limitations: In this cohort, only TCR beta chains were sequenced, and detectable features were limited by the absence of alpha or paired-chain data. Most CMV-associated TCR beta chains appeared to be HLA-restricted in a later analysis, and the HLA associations seemed to be driven largely by CMV exposure. HLA typing was unavailable for some donors at each locus, so association tests used only the typed subset. According to a later analysis, TCR association rates differed among HLA loci, with DRB1 alleles showing the most associated TCRs and HLA-C alleles showing the fewest. Some IMGT-functional V segments, including TRBV6-2 and TRBV6-3, could not be distinguished by the 87-base-pair reads and were therefore excluded. In an earlier analysis of 500 to 650 of the donors, most TCR beta V segments appeared in productive rearrangements about 87% or about 30% of the time, broadly matching IMGT annotations. Immune exposure information for the cohort was limited to CMV serostatus. Most TCR sequences were seen in very few donors, while some public TCRs were found in many individuals. V-gene and J-gene trimming of TCR beta chains was associated with a missense DCLRE1C variant in a later genetic analysis, and the association was replicated in an independent cohort. In a later analysis, HLA-associated TCR beta chains showed more clonal expansion and lower generation probabilities than non-associated chains that were equally common. The authors suggested that the approach could potentially be generalized to other disease states and immunological phenotypes. The classifier was reported to diagnose cytomegalovirus status with high specificity and sensitivity in both the original cohort and the validation cohort. In vitro tests confirmed that three of the cytomegalovirus-associated TCR beta chains recognize cytomegalovirus antigens. Correlated functional status among segregating V segments might reflect linkage disequilibrium, but an unknown experimental factor could not be ruled out. A cluster of highly shared sequence variants was judged likely to be a technical artifact of the sequencing pipeline. At a false discovery rate of 0.05, a later analysis linked 15,000 to 20,000 TCR beta sequences to specific HLA alleles. The study listed 150 to 200 TCR beta chains as associated with cytomegalovirus. A further reported finding was that TCR beta sequences accurately predicted the HLA-A and HLA-B alleles for most subjects in the first cohort. When HLA alleles, especially DR and DQ, strongly co-occurred, attributing TCR associations to individual alleles was difficult. Presence/absence analyses assumed roughly uniform sequencing depth across donors, an assumption that may not hold. According to a later analysis, parvovirus B19, influenza, CMV and Epstein-Barr virus appeared linked to several top co-occurrence clusters. A later genetic analysis reported fewer N-insertions in productive TCRs among donors in an Asian-associated ancestry cluster than the approximately 670-donor mean. The earlier analysis of approximately 590 of the donors excluded approximately 17 rarely observed V segments, including chromosome 9 orphons, because counts were too low.

Reading from cysteine to phenylalanine, the CDR3 counts 13 amino acids. This entry keeps only the CDR3 DNA: 39 bases, framed from base 1. Ends trimmed: V by 6 bases, J by 6 bases; bases unmatched to a gene: 9. Looking up the germline V gene yields CDR1 SQVTM and CDR2 ANQGSEA. Library creation used the immunoSEQ multiplex PCR assay. The multiplex PCR relied on a mix of 60 forward primers for TCR Vbeta segments and 13 reverse primers for TCR Jbeta segments. The CDR3 region of rearranged TCR beta genes was amplified from genomic DNA with a multiplex PCR assay. The amplified TCR beta libraries were sequenced on the Illumina HiSeq System as 87-base-pair reads. Per the original workflow: In a later analysis, approximately 74 million unique TCR beta chains were counted across the approximately 640 repertoires, and roughly 10 million of these chains were shared by at least two donors. Raw reads were error-corrected and collapsed into unique sequences by a nearest-neighbor algorithm in which closely related sequences were merged to remove PCR and sequencing errors. To assign V, D and J gene segments, CDR3 sequences were aligned to IMGT reference sequences. Each retained sequence needed at least a six-nucleotide match to both a V gene segment and a J gene segment. Rearrangements were called productive when the CDR3 lacked stop codons and stayed in frame with V and J; all others were non-productive. Following IMGT convention, CDR3 was defined as the stretch from the second conserved V-encoded cysteine to the conserved J-encoded phenylalanine. In an earlier analysis of roughly 610 of the donors, sequences lacking an unambiguous match to a single V gene segment were excluded. An earlier analysis of 587 of the donors called V segments functional above 56.7% productive rearrangements and segregating when the between-donor standard deviation exceeded 5%. A statistical classification framework was built to diagnose cytomegalovirus status from the catalog of TCR beta chain sequences. In a later analysis, TCR nucleotide sequences were compared against IMGT/GENE-DB human TR gene sequences so that V and J genes could be assigned. The TCRdist pipeline was used in a later analysis to assign CDR3 sequences and most-parsimonious VDJ recombination scenarios. A later analysis defined each TCR beta chain by its CDR3 amino acid sequence plus V-gene family, and excluded reads lacking a unique V-gene family. A later analysis removed nearly 600 highly shared, low-generation-probability nucleotide sequences to deal with suspected cross-contamination and a sequencing artifact. A later analysis calculated a clonal expansion index for each public chain from normalized within-repertoire ranks of inferred template counts. Generation probabilities in a later analysis came from a VDJ recombination model fitted to out-of-frame rearrangements, and those results were checked against IGoR. In a later analysis, TCR-TCR, TCR-HLA and TCR-CMV co-occurrence was scored with hypergeometric tests, and a repertoire-size bias correction was applied to TCR pairs. A later analysis estimated false discovery rates by permuting HLA or CMV assignments 20 times. A later analysis grouped co-occurring TCRs with DBSCAN, adding TCRdist sequence similarity when clustering within HLA-allele-positive subsets. Co-occurrence clustering excluded repertoires with fewer than 30,000 or more than 120,000 public chains, plus five with anomalous nucleotide sharing. TCRdb took this table from immuneACCESS and kept in-frame rearrangements with V and J called. Such tables lack part of the clones; where checked against another copy, unresolved V genes explain under half of the gap, and the rest is unexplained. The V and J calls and clone size are taken from that table; D and trimming were inferred from the DNA. In this sample the table shows some 150,000 clones, more than 75% of which occur a single time. The ten largest clonotypes hold roughly 12% of the sample.

Sequencing was done on a sample of PBMCs. The sequence is built from TRBV29-1 and TRBJ1-1, and 8 junction bases match TRBD1. The receptor's source is a man aged 25-40 years in good health and CMV-seropositive. The nucleotide sequence is TGCAGCGTCGGACATCCGGGACAGGCTGAAGCTTTCTTT. It encodes CSVGHPGQAEAFF.